The 31 T cell receptor beta chains below come from one sample, sequenced in a study of CD8 T cells in ankylosing spondylitis. Whole-study findings and limits: Seemingly characteristic of ankylosing spondylitis blood was a TCR beta motif consisting of several highly homologous variants.

Their specific antigens are unknown. MiXCR, applied by TCRdb to the 5' RACE reads, yields one record per CDR3 protein. The table shows about 500,000 distinct CDR3 sequences, with roughly an eighth occurring only once. The sample comprised blood, either unsorted or a sorted T cell fraction (not recorded which). The source of these receptors is a male donor with ankylosing spondylitis.

This clonotype was picked up a small number of times. The chain combines TRBV18 with TRBJ2-7; the D gene could be TRBD1 or TRBD2 (6 bases each). Germline V gene lookup returns CDR1 KGHSH and CDR2 LQKENI. The V and J ends lost 1 base and 2 bases respectively, with 12 bases between them. This CDR3 contains 15 residues. As DNA, the CDR3 is TGTGCCAGCTCACCACAGGGGGGCCCTCCCTACGAGCAGTACTTC. It yields the protein CASSPQGGPPYEQYF.

The chain links TRBV29-1 to TRBJ2-7; D is possibly TRBD1 or TRBD2 (5 bases each). The CDR3 loop spans 14 amino acids. Germline CDR1 is SQVTM and CDR2 is ANQGSEA. V lost 1 base, J lost 4 bases, and 14 bases lay in between. In DNA form, the CDR3 reads TGCAGCGTTGAAGTTAACGGGGCTGCTTACGAGCAGTACTTC. Amino acids: CSVEVNGAAYEQYF.

The chain carries TRBV10-2 and TRBJ1-2; D not certain. Trimming removed 8 bases from V and 3 bases from J, with 13 bases in between. Germline CDR1 WSHSY, CDR2 SAAADI. This CDR3 contains 13 residues. CDR3 sequence: CASCEILDYGYTF. CDR3 bases: TGCGCCAGCTGCGAGATACTCGACTATGGCTACACCTTC.

This clonotype was seen more than once but under ten times. The chain carries TRBV10-3 and TRBJ1-6, with 8 nucleotides matching TRBD1. Trimming at V came to 6 bases and at J to 5 bases, leaving 3 bases not matched to a gene. Germline V gives CDR1 ENHRY, CDR2 SYGVKD. This CDR3 is built from 14 residues. CDR3 sequence: CAISGTGDNSPLHF. Written as DNA, the CDR3 is TGTGCCATCAGCGGGACAGGTGATAATTCACCCCTCCACTTT.

The chain employs TRBV14 and TRBJ2-7; D may be TRBD1 (6 bases). This CDR3 is 13 amino acids long. CDR1 and CDR2 from the germline V gene are SGHDN and FVKESK. V lost 1 base, J lost 3 bases, and 7 bases lay in between. In DNA, the CDR3 is TGTGCCAGCAGCCAAGGGGGACACTACGAGCAGTACTTC. It codes for CASSQGGHYEQYF.

The genes are TRBV13 and TRBJ2-1; 12 nucleotides line up with TRBD2. The ends lost 7 bases at V and 10 bases at J; junction bases unmatched: 8. The CDR3 totals 14 residues. Germline V CDR1 and CDR2: PRHDT, FYEKMQ (reference sequence). The CDR3 region has the DNA TGTGCCAGCACCCTGACTAGCGGGAGACACGAGCAGTTCTTC. It is translated as CASTLTSGRHEQFF.

There are a few counts of this clonotype. The chain combines TRBV5-1 with TRBJ1-1; D remains unclear. Germline loops: CDR1 SGHRS, CDR2 YFSETQ. The length of the CDR3 is 15 residues. V was clipped by 3 bases and J by 4 bases, with 16 bases between them. CDR3 residues: CASSYQTVAPTEAFF. The DNA of the CDR3 is TGCGCCAGCAGCTACCAGACGGTCGCCCCCACTGAAGCTTTCTTT.

The chain couples TRBV20-1 to TRBJ2-2; 7 nucleotides align to TRBD2. CDR3 length: 15 amino acids. V lost 1 base to trimming and J lost 5 bases; unmatched junction nucleotides: 7. The germline CDR1 and CDR2 sequences are DFQATT and SNEGSKA (reference sequence). The CDR3 DNA reads as TGCAGTGCTAGAGCTGCGGGAGTGGGTACCGGGGAGCTGTTTTTT. Translating it yields CSARAAGVGTGELFF.

There are a few counts of this clonotype. The chain combines TRBV10-2 with TRBJ2-7; 10 positions agree with TRBD1. CDR1 and CDR2 (germline): WSHSY, SAAADI. CDR3 length: 14 amino acids. J gave up 6 bases and V 2 bases, and 4 bases lay outside the gene matches. The CDR3 loop is CASSEGTGEVEQYF. The DNA of the CDR3 is TGCGCCAGCAGTGAGGGGACAGGGGAGGTCGAGCAGTACTTC.

The count of this clonotype is one. V gene TRBV9 combines with J gene TRBJ2-7; D possibly corresponds to TRBD1 (5 bases). Trimming removed 0 bases at V and 12 bases at J, with 10 bases between. The CDR3 is 11 amino acids. The germline CDR1 and CDR2 sequences are SGDLS and YYNGEE. The CDR3 region is CASSVGQGRYV. In DNA, the CDR3 is TGTGCCAGCAGCGTAGGTCAGGGTCGGTACGTC.

This clonotype was counted a few times. The conserved phenylalanine or tryptophan is not found at the CDR3 terminus, so this likely reflects a read error. J is TRBJ1-1 and V is TRBV5-1; 7 bases are shared with TRBD1. Germline CDR1 and CDR2: SGHRS and YFSETQ. CDR3 size: 13 residues. Losses at the gene ends were 9 bases for V and 1 base for J; bases not matched to a gene: 6. The CDR3 DNA is TGCGCCACCTCGACAGGGAAGAACACTGAAGCTTTCCTT. Its protein is CATSTGKNTEAFL.

This clonotype showed up just a few times. The rearrangement links TRBV7-2 to TRBJ1-4, with D maybe TRBD1 (6 bases). Germline values: CDR1 SGHTA, CDR2 FQGNSA. This CDR3 region has 14 residues. Trimming pared 5 bases from V and 7 bases from J, leaving 14 bases between. The DNA for the CDR3 is TGTGCCAGCAGCCCGGGGGGGGGCGGTGAAAAACTGTTTTTT. Its translation is CASSPGGGGEKLFF.

The chain is built from TRBV24-1 and TRBJ2-7; D not certain. The V end was cut by 0 bases, the J end by 5 bases, with 10 bases between. From germline, CDR1 is KGHDR and CDR2 SFDVKD. This CDR3 has 14 residues. The CDR3 region has the DNA TGTGCCACCAGTGATTTGTCGGTAGGGAACGAGCAGTACTTC. This encodes CATSDLSVGNEQYF.

This clonotype was observed a few times. J is TRBJ2-4 and V is TRBV7-2; 8 nucleotides agree with TRBD2. This CDR3 has 15 residues. J gave up 4 bases and V 2 bases, and 4 bases lay outside the gene matches. Germline V gene sequence: CDR1 SGHTA, CDR2 FQGNSA. The CDR3 loop reads CASSLFGGAKNIQYF. CDR3 coding DNA: TGTGCCAGCAGCTTATTCGGGGGGGCTAAAAACATTCAGTACTTC.

The CDR3 DNA follows: TGTGCCATCAGTGAGCTAGCGGACTACAATGAGCAGTTCTTC. Amino acids: CAISELADYNEQFF. The chain employs TRBV10-3 and TRBJ2-1; 7 bases match TRBD2. V was clipped by 2 bases and J by 3 bases; unmatched bases: 1. The germline gives CDR1 ENHRY, CDR2 SYGVKD. CDR3 length: 14 residues.

This clonotype was picked up a small number of times. The gene calls are TRBV6-5 and TRBJ1-4; D is unresolved. The V and J ends lost 11 bases and 4 bases respectively, with 8 bases between them. The CDR3 loop spans 11 amino acids. The V gene's germline CDR1 is MNHEY and CDR2 SVGAGI. The CDR3 is CAVGCNEKLFF. The DNA of the CDR3 is TGTGCCGTCGGGTGTAATGAAAAACTGTTTTTT.

The sample holds a few counts of this clonotype. This chain uses TRBV25-1 with TRBJ1-4; TRBD1 is a possible D gene (5 bases). The ends were cut back, 7 bases at V and 5 bases at J, with 14 bases in the middle. The length of the CDR3 is 14 residues. CDR1 MGHDK and CDR2 SYGVNS come from the germline V gene. The CDR3 region has the DNA TGTGCCAGCACTAGAGACAGATCGAATGAAAAACTGTTTTTT. Its protein product is CASTRDRSNEKLFF.

The V gene is TRBV5-5, the J gene TRBJ1-5, with 12 bases matching TRBD1. This CDR3 spans 15 amino acids. CDR1 and CDR2 (germline): SGHKS, YYEKEE (reference sequence). Trimming removed 4 bases from V and 5 bases from J; junction bases left unmatched: 4. This CDR3 is CASSMGQGAYQPQHF. CDR3 DNA sequence: TGTGCCAGCAGCATGGGACAGGGGGCATATCAGCCCCAGCATTTT. The full variable domain, its missing parts supplied by reference TRBV5-5 and TRBJ1-5, is DAGVTQSPTHLIKTRGQQVTLRCSPISGHKSVSWYQQVLGQGPQFIFQYYEKEERGRGNFPDRFSARQFPNYSSELNVNALLLGDSALYLCASSMGQGAYQPQHFGDGTRLSIL.

The V call is TRBV19, the J call TRBJ1-5, with a tentative D call TRBD1 (5 bases). Trimming stripped 8 bases from V and 4 bases from J, with 15 bases between. The CDR3 spans 14 residues. CDR1 is LNHDA, CDR2 SQIVND, per germline (reference sequence). In DNA, the CDR3 is TGTGCCAGTGGGGCCGGGAGGCGGAATCAGCCCCAGCATTTT. This encodes CASGAGRRNQPQHF.

The chain couples TRBV7-6 to TRBJ2-3; TRBD2 matches at 16 bases. CDR3 length equals 21 residues. The V segment lost 5 bases and the J segment 1 base; nucleotides outside the gene matches: 15. The V gene's germline CDR1 is SGHVS and CDR2 FNYEAQ. The CDR3 protein is CASSRYPGLAGGGRGTDTQYF. CDR3 DNA: TGTGCCAGCAGCCGCTATCCGGGACTAGCGGGAGGGGGACGTGGCACAGATACGCAGTATTTT.

The sample holds a few counts of this clonotype. J is TRBJ2-5 and V is TRBV7-9; TRBD2 agrees at 11 bases. The junction had 13 bases not matched to a gene; V was cut back by 5 bases and J by 5 bases. CDR1 SEHNR and CDR2 FQNEAQ come from the germline V gene (reference sequence). The CDR3 is 17 residues long. For the CDR3, the DNA is TGTGCCAGCAGCAAATCGACTAGCGGGAACCCTACGGAGACCCAGTACTTC. Protein product: CASSKSTSGNPTETQYF.

This clonotype was counted between two and nine times. DNA of the CDR3: TGTGCCAGCAACAAAGTCGGTTTACGAGAGCTCCAAGAGACCCAGTACTTC. Its translation is CASNKVGLRELQETQYF. This sequence joins TRBV7-6 and TRBJ2-5, with unresolved D. V was clipped by 7 bases and J by 1 base, with 22 bases between them. This CDR3 is 17 amino acids long. The germline CDR1 and CDR2 sequences are SGHVS and FNYEAQ.

This clonotype was observed many times. The chain has TRBV11-2 and TRBJ2-1; tentative D call: TRBD2 (5 bases). Deletions cut 5 bases from V and 6 bases from J, with 17 bases between. The CDR3 has 15 amino acids. The germline V gene encodes CDR1 SGHAT and CDR2 FQNNGV. The CDR3 here is CASSNRALGGNEQFF. CDR3 sequence (DNA): TGTGCCAGCAGCAACCGGGCCCTTGGAGGCAATGAGCAGTTCTTC.

This clonotype was recorded a few times. The chain is built from TRBV27 and TRBJ1-3; D gene ambiguous. This CDR3 spans 12 amino acids. Deletions cut 8 bases from V and 3 bases from J, with 8 bases between. The germline CDR1 and CDR2 sequences are MNHEY and SMNVEV (reference sequence). This CDR3 is CASGYNGNTIYF. The CDR3 region has the DNA TGTGCCAGCGGATACAATGGAAACACCATATATTTT.

Points on this clonotype: The junction shows a germline mismatch at one end, possibly a read error. The chain recombines TRBV4-1 with TRBJ1-4, with a tentative D call TRBD1 (6 bases). The CDR3 spans 15 residues. CDR1 MGHRA and CDR2 YSYEKL come from the germline V gene. Here the CDR3 DNA reads TGCGCCAGCAGCAAAGAGGGAGGGGGAGGTGAAAAACTGTTTTTT. Translated, it gives CASSKEGGGGEKLFF.

This clonotype occurred many times. The chain combines TRBV15 with TRBJ2-1; the D is unclear. Trimming cost V 6 bases and J 5 bases, with 14 bases left between them. The germline gives CDR1 LNHNV, CDR2 YYDKDF (reference sequence). The CDR3 has 14 residues. Written as DNA, the CDR3 is TGTGCCACCAGGGTGGTAGGGTACCACAATGAGCAGTTCTTC. This encodes CATRVVGYHNEQFF.

This clonotype showed up just a few times. This rearrangement joins TRBV24-1 to TRBJ2-6, with D possibly being TRBD1 (6 bases). Trimming shortened V by 1 base and J by 1 base, and 7 bases separated the two germline ends. The CDR3 loop spans 16 amino acids. Germline assignment: CDR1 KGHDR and CDR2 SFDVKD. The CDR3 bases are TGTGCCACCAGTGATTTAGGACAGTCTGGGGCCAACGTCCTGACTTTC. Its protein is CATSDLGQSGANVLTF.

This clonotype was observed many times. This sequence joins TRBV29-1 and TRBJ2-2, with no clear D. The germline V and J ends were trimmed by 7 bases and 2 bases, with 14 bases remaining between them. The CDR3 runs 14 residues. Germline CDR1 is SQVTM and CDR2 is ANQGSEA. The CDR3 nucleotides read TGCAGCGCCACCGAGACAAGTAACACCGGGGAGCTGTTTTTT. This gives the protein CSATETSNTGELFF.

The chain combines TRBV20-1 with TRBJ2-3; the match to TRBD1 covers 8 bases. The CDR3 consists of 15 residues. Germline CDR1 is DFQATT and CDR2 is SNEGSKA (reference sequence). The V segment lost 6 bases and the J segment 3 bases; nucleotides outside the gene matches: 11. DNA for the CDR3: TGCAGTGCGCCGGACAGGGTAGGATGGACAGATACGCAGTATTTT. Translated: CSAPDRVGWTDTQYF.

V gene TRBV4-2 combines with J gene TRBJ2-1, with 11 bases matching TRBD2. This CDR3 comprises 16 residues. Germline V gene lookup returns CDR1 LGHNA and CDR2 YNFKEQ. V lost 0 bases and J lost 10; bases outside the gene matches: 8. The CDR3 coding sequence is TGTGCCAGCAGCCAAGAAGGTACTAGCGGGAGTTACGAGCAGTTCTTC. Amino acid sequence: CASSQEGTSGSYEQFF.

This clonotype was counted between two and nine times. In nucleotides, the CDR3 is TGTGCCAGCAGCCAAAACTTTCCCTCACTGGAGTTTCTCGGGGAGCTGTTTTTT. It translates to CASSQNFPSLEFLGELFF. V is TRBV3-1 and J is TRBJ2-2; no definite D call. CDR1 is LGHDT and CDR2 is YNNKEL in the germline V gene (reference sequence). The CDR3 consists of 18 residues. The V gene lost 2 bases and the J gene lost 7 bases, with 23 bases spanning the gap.